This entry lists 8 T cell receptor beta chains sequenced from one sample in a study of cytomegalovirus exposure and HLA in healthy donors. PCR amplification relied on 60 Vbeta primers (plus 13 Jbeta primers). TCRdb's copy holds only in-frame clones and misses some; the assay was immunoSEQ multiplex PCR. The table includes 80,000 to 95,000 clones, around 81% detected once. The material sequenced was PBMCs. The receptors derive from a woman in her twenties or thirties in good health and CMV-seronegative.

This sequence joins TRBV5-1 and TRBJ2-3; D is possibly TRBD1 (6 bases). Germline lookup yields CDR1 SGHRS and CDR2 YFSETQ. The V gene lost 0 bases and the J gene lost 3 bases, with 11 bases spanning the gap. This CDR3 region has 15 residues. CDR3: CASSLDLQGTDTQYF. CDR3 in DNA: TGCGCCAGCAGCTTGGATTTACAGGGTACAGATACGCAGTATTTT.

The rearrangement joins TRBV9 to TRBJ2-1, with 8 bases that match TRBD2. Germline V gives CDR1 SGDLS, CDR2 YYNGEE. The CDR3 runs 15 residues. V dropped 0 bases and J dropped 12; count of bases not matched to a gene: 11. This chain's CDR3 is CASSVDGVAGNGQFF. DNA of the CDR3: TGTGCCAGCAGCGTAGATGGGGTAGCGGGAAACGGGCAGTTCTTC. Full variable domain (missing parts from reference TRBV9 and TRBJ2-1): DSGVTQTPKHLITATGQRVTLRCSPRSGDLSVYWYQQSLDQGLQFLIQYYNGEERAKGNILERFSAQQFPDLHSELNLSSLELGDSALYFCASSVDGVAGNGQFFGPGTRLTVL.

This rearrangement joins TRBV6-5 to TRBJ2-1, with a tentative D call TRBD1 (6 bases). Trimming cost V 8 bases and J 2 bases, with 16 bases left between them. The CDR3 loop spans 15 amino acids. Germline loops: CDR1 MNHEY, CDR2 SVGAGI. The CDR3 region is CASFLQGRTYNEQFF. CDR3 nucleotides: TGTGCCAGCTTTTTACAGGGACGAACCTACAATGAGCAGTTCTTC.

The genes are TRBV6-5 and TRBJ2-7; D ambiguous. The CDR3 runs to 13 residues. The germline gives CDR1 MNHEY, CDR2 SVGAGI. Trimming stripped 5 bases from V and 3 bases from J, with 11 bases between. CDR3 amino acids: CASSKRVDYEQYF. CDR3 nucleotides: TGTGCCAGCAGTAAACGGGTAGACTACGAGCAGTACTTC.

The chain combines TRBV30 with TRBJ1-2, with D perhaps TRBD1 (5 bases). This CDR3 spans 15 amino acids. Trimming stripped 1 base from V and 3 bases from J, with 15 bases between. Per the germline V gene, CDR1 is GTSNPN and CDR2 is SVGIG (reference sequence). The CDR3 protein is CAWSAGSGKDYGYTF. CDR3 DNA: TGTGCCTGGAGTGCGGGTTCAGGGAAAGACTATGGCTACACCTTC. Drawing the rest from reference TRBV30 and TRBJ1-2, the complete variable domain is SQTIHQWPATLVQPVGSPLSLECTVEGTSNPNLYWYRQAAGRGLQLLFYSVGIGQISSEVPQNLSASRPQDRQFILSSKKLLLSDSGFYLCAWSAGSGKDYGYTFGSGTRLTVV.

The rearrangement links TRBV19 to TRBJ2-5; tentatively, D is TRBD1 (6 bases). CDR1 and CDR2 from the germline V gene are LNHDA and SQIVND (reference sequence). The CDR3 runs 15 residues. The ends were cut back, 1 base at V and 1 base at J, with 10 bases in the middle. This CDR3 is CASSIVRTVQETQYF. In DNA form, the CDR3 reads TGTGCCAGTAGTATAGTAAGGACAGTCCAAGAGACCCAGTACTTC.

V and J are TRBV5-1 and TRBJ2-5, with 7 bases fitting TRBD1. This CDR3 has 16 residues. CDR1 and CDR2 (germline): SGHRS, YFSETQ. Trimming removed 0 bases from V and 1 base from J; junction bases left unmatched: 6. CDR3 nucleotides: TGCGCCAGCAGCTTGGTACCAGACAGGGCCCAAGAGACCCAGTACTTC. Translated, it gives CASSLVPDRAQETQYF. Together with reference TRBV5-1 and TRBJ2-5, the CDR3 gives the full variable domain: KAGVTQTPRYLIKTRGQQVTLSCSPISGHRSVSWYQQTPGQGLQFLFEYFSETQRNKGNFPGRFSGRQFSNSRSEMNVSTLELGDSALYLCASSLVPDRAQETQYFGPGTRLLVL.

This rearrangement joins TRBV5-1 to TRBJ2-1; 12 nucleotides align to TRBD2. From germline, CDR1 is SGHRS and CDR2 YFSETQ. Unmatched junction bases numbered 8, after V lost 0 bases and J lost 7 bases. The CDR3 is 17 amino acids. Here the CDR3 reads CASSLGLAGEGGNEQFF. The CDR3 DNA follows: TGCGCCAGCAGCTTGGGACTAGCGGGAGAGGGGGGGAATGAGCAGTTCTTC.